The 19 T cell receptor beta chains in this list originate from one sample, sequenced in a study of T cell responses to AZD1222 COVID-19 vaccine. TCRdb's table, derived via immunoSEQ multiplex PCR, lists solely in-frame clones and lacks some. Found here are 150,000 to 200,000 clones, around 94% of them singletons; the top ten hold 1.5% to 2%. The starting material was peripheral blood, obtained 28 days after the second AZD1222 dose. These receptors came from an adult who received the AZD1222 COVID-19 vaccine.

This clone was seen a handful of times. The chain recombines TRBV9 with TRBJ2-5; 10 bases agree with TRBD2. V shed 4 bases and J 2 bases; nucleotides not matched to a gene: 5. Germline CDR1 is SGDLS and CDR2 is YYNGEE. The CDR3 contains 15 residues. This CDR3 reads CASSPSGGAQETQYF. Written as DNA, the CDR3 is TGTGCCAGCAGCCCGAGCGGGGGGGCTCAAGAGACCCAGTACTTC.

CDR3 residues: CASSNYRVVEAFF. For the CDR3, the DNA is TGTGCCAGCAGTAATTACAGGGTTGTTGAAGCTTTCTTT. The chain uses TRBV28 and TRBJ1-1; tentative D call: TRBD1 (6 bases). CDR3 length: 13 amino acids. Deletions cut 5 bases from V and 7 bases from J, with 14 bases between. CDR1 MDHEN and CDR2 SYDVKM come from the germline V gene.

This clone was seen only once. The chain uses TRBV5-1 and TRBJ2-1; the match to TRBD1 covers 11 bases. In germline, CDR1 is SGHRS, CDR2 YFSETQ. With 3 bases clipped from V and 9 bases from J, the junction kept 8 bases outside the gene matches. CDR3 length: 15 amino acids. In nucleotides, the CDR3 is TGCGCCAGCAGCTGGGGACAGGGGGGGTCAGGTGAGCAGTTCTTC. It yields the protein CASSWGQGGSGEQFF.

V gene TRBV28 combines with J gene TRBJ2-3, with TRBD1 identical over 8 bases. The CDR3 is made up of 19 amino acids. V gave up 6 bases and J gave up 1 base; unmatched junction bases: 18. Looked up from germline, CDR1 is MDHEN and CDR2 is SYDVKM. The DNA of the CDR3 is TGTGCCAGCAGCAACCTTCCCGAGACAGGGGTGGGGGGCACAGATACGCAGTATTTT. Its protein is CASSNLPETGVGGTDTQYF.

V gene TRBV4-3 combines with J gene TRBJ1-1; D uncertain. Per the germline V gene, CDR1 is LGHNA and CDR2 is YSLEER. This CDR3 has 17 residues. Trimming pared 6 bases from V and 4 bases from J, leaving 24 bases between. The CDR3 is CASSRKALRVEGTEAFF. The DNA for the CDR3 is TGCGCCAGCAGTCGGAAGGCTTTAAGGGTTGAGGGCACTGAAGCTTTCTTT.

V and J are TRBV27 and TRBJ2-1, with D perhaps TRBD1 (6 bases). CDR3 length equals 15 residues. Germline lookup yields CDR1 MNHEY and CDR2 SMNVEV (reference sequence). V lost 4 bases, J lost 0 bases, and 10 bases lay in between. CDR3 nucleotide sequence: TGTGCCAGCAGTTGGGGGCAAGGCTCCTACAATGAGCAGTTCTTC. Protein sequence: CASSWGQGSYNEQFF.

The genes are TRBV10-3 and TRBJ1-1; D possibly corresponds to TRBD1 (5 bases). Trimming pared 6 bases from V and 5 bases from J, leaving 19 bases between. From germline, CDR1 is ENHRY and CDR2 SYGVKD. This CDR3 contains 15 residues. CDR3 bases: TGTGCCATCAGGGCTCGGGGGGATACGGTGACTGAAGCTTTCTTT. Protein product: CAIRARGDTVTEAFF.

V usage is TRBV2 and J usage is TRBJ2-7; perhaps D is TRBD1 or TRBD2 (5 bases each). The V end lost 7 bases, the J end lost 0 bases, and 10 bases lay between the germline ends. The CDR3 spans 13 residues. Germline V gene sequence: CDR1 SNHLY, CDR2 FYNNEI. This chain's CDR3 is CASTAGSSYEQYF. The CDR3 bases are TGTGCCAGCACTGCAGGGAGCTCCTACGAGCAGTACTTC.

V gene TRBV11-3 combines with J gene TRBJ1-1; unclear D gene. The length of the CDR3 is 13 residues. Looked up from germline, CDR1 is SGHNT and CDR2 is YENEEA. Trimming cost V 5 bases and J 6 bases, with 13 bases left between them. CDR3 coding DNA: TGTGCCAGCAGCCCCACTCCTGTGGCTGAAGCTTTCTTT. Its protein product is CASSPTPVAEAFF.

V usage is TRBV7-2 and J usage is TRBJ2-3; D gene uncertain. V dropped 5 bases and J dropped 1 base, with 10 bases sitting between them. The CDR3 sequence is 14 residues long. CDR1 and CDR2 (germline): SGHTA, FQGNSA. Here the CDR3 DNA reads TGTGCCAGCAGCCCCCTAGTTGGCACAGATACGCAGTATTTT. Its translation: CASSPLVGTDTQYF.

The J gene is TRBJ2-2, the V gene TRBV5-6; D perhaps matches TRBD1 (6 bases). The CDR3 is made up of 14 amino acids. The germline gives CDR1 SGHDT, CDR2 YYEEEE. Trimming shortened V by 2 bases and J by 7 bases, and 12 bases separated the two germline ends. This CDR3 is CASSLFRGIGELFF. CDR3 DNA sequence: TGTGCCAGCAGCTTATTTAGGGGGATCGGGGAGCTGTTTTTT.

The rearrangement links TRBV7-2 to TRBJ2-2; D is uncertain. The CDR3 length is 16 residues. The germline V and J ends were trimmed by 2 bases and 3 bases, with 13 bases remaining between them. The germline CDR1 and CDR2 sequences are SGHTA and FQGNSA. The CDR3 sequence: CASSLSPRPDTGELFF. In DNA form, the CDR3 reads TGTGCCAGCAGCTTATCCCCCCGACCGGACACCGGGGAGCTGTTTTTT.

The rearrangement uses TRBV5-1 and TRBJ2-7; D may match TRBD1 or TRBD2 (6 bases each). Trimming left V 4 bases short and J 6 bases short, with 23 bases between. Germline V gene data show CDR1 as SGHRS and CDR2 as YFSETQ. The CDR3 runs to 16 residues. The CDR3 reads CASSPLLSTGGSEQYF. In DNA, the CDR3 is TGCGCCAGCAGCCCGCTCCTTTCAACCGGGGGCTCCGAGCAGTACTTC. Combining the CDR3 with reference TRBV5-1 and TRBJ2-7 gives the whole variable domain KAGVTQTPRYLIKTRGQQVTLSCSPISGHRSVSWYQQTPGQGLQFLFEYFSETQRNKGNFPGRFSGRQFSNSRSEMNVSTLELGDSALYLCASSPLLSTGGSEQYFGPGTRLTVT.

The chain combines TRBV13 with TRBJ1-2; D remains unclear. The CDR3 has 13 amino acids. CDR1 PRHDT and CDR2 FYEKMQ come from the germline V gene (reference sequence). V was shortened by 5 bases and J by 4 bases, with 11 bases between the two germline ends. CDR3: CASSADTFYGYTF. The DNA for the CDR3 is TGTGCCAGCAGCGCCGACACATTCTATGGCTACACCTTC. Using reference TRBV13 and TRBJ1-2 for the parts outside the CDR3, the full variable domain is AAGVIQSPRHLIKEKRETATLKCYPIPRHDTVYWYQQGPGQDPQFLISFYEKMQSDKGSIPDRFSAQQFSDYHSELNMSSLELGDSALYFCASSADTFYGYTFGSGTRLTVV.

The J gene is TRBJ1-1, the V gene TRBV27, with D maybe TRBD1 (5 bases). V shed 5 bases and J shed 4 bases, with 14 bases lying between them. The length of the CDR3 is 14 residues. Germline CDR1 reads MNHEY; CDR2 reads SMNVEV (reference sequence). The CDR3 region is CASSPFPGATEAFF. The CDR3 DNA sequence: TGTGCCAGCAGTCCATTCCCTGGGGCCACTGAAGCTTTCTTT.

The rearrangement uses TRBV4-1 and TRBJ1-3; D not resolved. CDR1 MGHRA and CDR2 YSYEKL come from the germline V gene. The germline V and J ends were trimmed by 4 bases and 2 bases, with 18 bases remaining between them. The CDR3 runs 17 residues. CDR3 in amino acids: CASSLAHGVGPGNTIYF. CDR3 nucleotide sequence: TGCGCCAGCAGCCTTGCCCACGGTGTAGGTCCTGGAAACACCATATATTTT.

CDR3 DNA sequence: TGTGCCATCAGGGACCCCATCACAGGCGAGCAGTACTTC. It encodes CAIRDPITGEQYF. The rearrangement joins TRBV10-3 to TRBJ2-7; weak D call: TRBD1 (5 bases). The CDR3 contains 13 residues. Germline CDR1 is ENHRY and CDR2 is SYGVKD. Trimming stripped 6 bases from V and 6 bases from J, with 15 bases between.

The chain carries TRBV11-3 and TRBJ1-2; TRBD1 matches at 8 bases. Germline V gene sequence: CDR1 SGHNT, CDR2 YENEEA. The V gene end was trimmed by 3 bases and the J gene end by 7 bases; junction bases not matched to a gene: 7. The CDR3 is 14 residues long. The CDR3 nucleotides are TGTGCCAGCAGCTTCGGGCAGGGGGCGAGTGGCTACACCTTC. It encodes CASSFGQGASGYTF. Using reference TRBV11-3 and TRBJ1-2 for the parts outside the CDR3, the full variable domain is EAGVVQSPRYKIIEKKQPVAFWCNPISGHNTLYWYLQNLGQGPELLIRYENEEAVDDSQLPKDRFSAERLKGVDSTLKIQPAELGDSAVYLCASSFGQGASGYTFGSGTRLTVV.

This sequence joins TRBV27 and TRBJ1-2; D not resolved. The CDR3 covers 15 residues. Germline V gives CDR1 MNHEY, CDR2 SMNVEV (reference sequence). The ends were cut back, 2 bases at V and 2 bases at J, with 12 bases in the middle. CDR3 in amino acids: CASSLLAAKNYGYTF. In DNA, the CDR3 is TGTGCCAGCAGTTTACTGGCAGCCAAGAACTATGGCTACACCTTC.